This T cell receptor (beta chain) emerged from a study of PD-L1 blockade in urothelial cancer. Study information: Bladder-origin urothelial cancer in males covered about 90% of the roughly 30 patients. Patients had received 0 to 3 prior chemotherapy regimens. The analyses of blood took place 3 weeks (second dose) and 6 weeks after treatment start.

A total of 1 to 8 samples per patient were collected pretreatment and on-treatment. The CDR3 is 14 amino acids. V was clipped by 6 bases and J by 1 base, with 12 bases between them. Germline CDR1 reads MNHEY; CDR2 reads SVGAGI. Sequencing used immunoSEQ multiplex PCR; TCRdb keeps in-frame clones, though not all of them. The sample records about 81,000 clones, more than 90% being singletons. The TCR originated in a man in his sixties with urothelial cancer. The chain links TRBV6-5 to TRBJ1-1, with D possibly being TRBD1 (6 bases). The source material was PBMCs, sampled around atezolizumab (anti-PD-L1) treatment. The CDR3 DNA is TGTGCCAGCAGGGGGCCACAGGGGAACACTGAAGCTTTCTTT. It encodes CASRGPQGNTEAFF.